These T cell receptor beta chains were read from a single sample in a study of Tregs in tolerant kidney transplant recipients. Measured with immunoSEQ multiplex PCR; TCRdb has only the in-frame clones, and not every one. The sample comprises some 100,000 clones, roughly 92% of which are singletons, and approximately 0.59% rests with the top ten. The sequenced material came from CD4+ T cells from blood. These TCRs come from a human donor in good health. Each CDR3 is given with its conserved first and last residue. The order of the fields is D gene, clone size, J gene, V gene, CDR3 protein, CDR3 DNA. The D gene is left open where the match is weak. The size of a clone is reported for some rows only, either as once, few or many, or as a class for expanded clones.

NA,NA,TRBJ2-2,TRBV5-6,CASSLSPGELFF,TGTGCCAGCAGCCTCAGCCCCGGGGAGCTGTTTTTT
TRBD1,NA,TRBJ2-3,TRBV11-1,CASSIVTGGPTDTQYF,TGTGCCAGCAGCATTGTTACAGGGGGACCCACAGATACGCAGTATTTT
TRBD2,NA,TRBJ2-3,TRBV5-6,CASSPDLERLAGGPDTQYF,TGTGCCAGCAGCCCCGACCTTGAGAGACTAGCGGGGGGCCCAGATACGCAGTATTTT
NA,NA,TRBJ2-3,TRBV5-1,CASSSGTVTDTQYF,TGCGCCAGCAGCTCGGGGACCGTTACAGATACGCAGTATTTT
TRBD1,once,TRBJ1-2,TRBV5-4,CASSPRAGGNYGYTF,TGTGCCAGCAGCCCAAGGGCAGGGGGTAACTATGGCTACACCTTC
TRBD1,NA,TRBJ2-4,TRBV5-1,CASSLGVGQGAQYF,TGCGCCAGCAGCTTAGGCGTGGGACAGGGGGCTCAGTACTTC
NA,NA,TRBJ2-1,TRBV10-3,CAISAMRNEQFF,TGTGCCATCAGCGCAATGCGTAATGAGCAGTTCTTC
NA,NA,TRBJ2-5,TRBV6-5,CASSYSKETQYF,TGTGCCAGCAGTTACTCGAAAGAGACCCAGTACTTC
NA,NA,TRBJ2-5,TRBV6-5,CASTAGKETQYF,TGTGCCAGCACGGCAGGGAAAGAGACCCAGTACTTC
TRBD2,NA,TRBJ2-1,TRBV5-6,CASSLGLAGSNEQFF,TGTGCCAGCAGCCTGGGACTAGCGGGATCAAATGAGCAGTTCTTC
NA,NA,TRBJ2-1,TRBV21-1,CASSKEQGSSSYNEQFF,TGTGCCAGCAGCAAAGAACAGGGTAGCAGTTCCTACAATGAGCAGTTCTTC
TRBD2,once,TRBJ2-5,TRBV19,CARELAGAPETQYF,TGTGCCAGGGAACTAGCGGGAGCCCCAGAGACCCAGTACTTC
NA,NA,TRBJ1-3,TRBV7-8,CASSYGTASGNTIYF,TGTGCCAGCAGTTACGGGACGGCCTCTGGAAACACCATATATTTT
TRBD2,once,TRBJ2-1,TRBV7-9,CASSPRGGQGNEQFF,TGTGCCAGCAGCCCTCGGGGGGGTCAGGGAAATGAGCAGTTCTTC
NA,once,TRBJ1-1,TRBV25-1,CASSESGVRDTEAFF,TGTGCCAGCAGTGAATCAGGGGTGCGGGACACTGAAGCTTTCTTT
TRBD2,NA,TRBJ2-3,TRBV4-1,CASSQFGSGSADTQYF,TGCGCCAGCAGCCAATTCGGTAGCGGGAGTGCAGATACGCAGTATTTT
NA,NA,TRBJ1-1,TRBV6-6,CASSFSENTEAFF,TGTGCCAGCAGTTTTTCAGAGAACACTGAAGCTTTCTTT
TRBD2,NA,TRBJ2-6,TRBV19,CASSPQGTSGSLGANVLTF,TGTGCCAGTAGTCCCCAGGGAACTAGCGGGAGTCTAGGGGCCAACGTCCTGACTTTC
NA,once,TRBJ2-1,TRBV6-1,CASVLAISYNEQFF,TGTGCCAGCGTACTAGCAATCTCCTACAATGAGCAGTTCTTC
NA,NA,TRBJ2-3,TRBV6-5,CASSPDRYPRYTQYF,TGTGCCAGCAGCCCTGACAGGTACCCACGTTATACGCAGTATTTT
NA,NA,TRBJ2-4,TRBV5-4,CASSSPGRQGSRF,TGTGCCAGCAGCTCACCAGGGCGCCAGGGAAGTCGTTTC
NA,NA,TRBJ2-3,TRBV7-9,CASSLASRPTDTQYF,TGTGCCAGCAGCTTAGCATCCAGACCCACAGATACGCAGTATTTT
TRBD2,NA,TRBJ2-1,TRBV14,CASSQTSGRAGGDEQFF,TGTGCCAGCAGCCAAACTAGCGGGAGGGCCGGTGGGGATGAGCAGTTCTTC
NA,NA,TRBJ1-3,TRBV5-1,CASRSGASSGDTIYF,TGCGCCAGCAGGAGCGGGGCCAGCTCTGGAGACACCATATATTTT
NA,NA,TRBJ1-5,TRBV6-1,CASSNLSGGRGPQHF,TGTGCCAGCAGTAACCTCTCGGGGGGCCGGGGGCCCCAGCATTTT
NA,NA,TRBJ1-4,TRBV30,CAWCSGPRGEKLFF,TGTGCCTGGTGCTCAGGCCCACGGGGTGAAAAACTGTTTTTT
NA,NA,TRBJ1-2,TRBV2,CASSEGAGPIYGYTF,TGTGCCAGCAGTGAAGGCGCAGGGCCAATATATGGCTACACCTTC
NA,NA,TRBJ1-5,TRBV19,CASNPHTGANLYQPQHF,TGTGCCAGTAACCCCCACACCGGGGCCAACCTTTATCAGCCCCAGCATTTT
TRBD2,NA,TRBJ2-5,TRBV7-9,CASSFSGRVQETQYF,TGTGCCAGCAGCTTTTCCGGGAGGGTCCAAGAGACCCAGTACTTC
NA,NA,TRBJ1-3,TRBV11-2,CASSLEQSSGNTIYF,TGTGCCAGCAGCTTAGAGCAGAGCTCTGGAAACACCATATATTTT
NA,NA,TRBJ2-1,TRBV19,CASSIRTDEQFF,TGTGCCAGTAGTATTCGGACAGATGAGCAGTTCTTC
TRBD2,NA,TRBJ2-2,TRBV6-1,CASSEAPGSGGGNTGELFF,TGTGCCAGCAGTGAAGCCCCCGGAAGTGGGGGGGGGAACACCGGGGAGCTGTTTTTT
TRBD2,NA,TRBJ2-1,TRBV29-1,CSVVGTSGNNNEQFF,TGCAGCGTTGTCGGGACTAGCGGGAACAACAATGAGCAGTTCTTC
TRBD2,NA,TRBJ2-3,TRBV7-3,CASSLGRGGDTDTQYF,TGTGCCAGCAGCTTAGGTCGCGGGGGTGACACAGATACGCAGTATTTT
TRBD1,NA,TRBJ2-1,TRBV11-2,CASSSQGVGLYGEQFF,TGTGCCAGCAGCTCACAGGGGGTAGGGCTGTATGGTGAGCAGTTCTTC
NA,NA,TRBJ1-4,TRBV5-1,CASGPGTTNEKLFF,TGCGCCAGCGGACCAGGGACAACAAATGAAAAACTGTTTTTT
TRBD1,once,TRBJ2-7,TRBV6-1,CASSEAFRQGSYEQYF,TGTGCCAGCAGTGAAGCTTTCCGACAGGGCTCCTACGAGCAGTACTTC
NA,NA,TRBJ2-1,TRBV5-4,CASATAEAYNEQFF,TGTGCCAGCGCCACGGCGGAAGCCTACAATGAGCAGTTCTTC
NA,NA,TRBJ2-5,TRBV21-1,CASDQPQYF,TGTGCCAGCGATCAGCCCCAGTACTTC
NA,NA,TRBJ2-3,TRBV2,CASSVLSSTDTQYF,TGTGCCAGCAGTGTCCTATCTAGCACAGATACGCAGTATTTT
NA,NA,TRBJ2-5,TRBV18,CASSPVGGGETQYF,TGTGCCAGCTCACCAGTGGGGGGAGGAGAGACCCAGTACTTC
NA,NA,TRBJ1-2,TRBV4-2,CASSVVGDGGYGYTF,TGTGCCAGCAGCGTCGTCGGGGACGGGGGCTATGGCTACACCTTC
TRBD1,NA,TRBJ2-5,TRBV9,CASSLQQGLTQETQYF,TGTGCCAGCAGCTTACAACAGGGGTTAACGCAAGAGACCCAGTACTTC
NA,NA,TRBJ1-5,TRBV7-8,CASSLWTSRNQPQHF,TGTGCCAGCAGCCTCTGGACAAGTAGAAATCAGCCCCAGCATTTT
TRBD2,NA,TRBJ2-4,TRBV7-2,CASRDRTSGAIAKNIQYF,TGTGCCAGCAGAGATAGGACTAGCGGGGCAATAGCCAAAAACATTCAGTACTTC
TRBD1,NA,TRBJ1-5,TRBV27,CASSRRQGVSNQPQHF,TGTGCCAGCAGTCGTCGACAGGGGGTAAGCAATCAGCCCCAGCATTTT
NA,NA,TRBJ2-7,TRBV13,CASSPPPEYEQYF,TGTGCCAGCAGTCCCCCGCCCGAGTACGAGCAGTACTTC
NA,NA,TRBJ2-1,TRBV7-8,CASSYAGGPYNEQFF,TGTGCCAGCAGCTATGCCGGGGGGCCCTACAATGAGCAGTTCTTC
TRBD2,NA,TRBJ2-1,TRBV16,CASSQFGGANEQFF,TGTGCCAGCAGCCAATTCGGGGGGGCCAATGAGCAGTTCTTC
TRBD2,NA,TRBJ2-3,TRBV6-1,CASSGLTSGNTDTQYF,TGTGCCAGCAGTGGGCTAACTAGCGGGAACACAGATACGCAGTATTTT
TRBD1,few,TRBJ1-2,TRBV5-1,CASSLGQGSFNYGYTF,TGCGCCAGCAGCTTGGGACAGGGGAGTTTTAACTATGGCTACACCTTC
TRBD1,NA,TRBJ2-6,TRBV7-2,CASSRTGSSGANVLTF,TGTGCCAGCAGCAGGACAGGCAGCTCTGGGGCCAACGTCCTGACTTTC
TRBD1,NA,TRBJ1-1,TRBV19,CASKGLVVDRGTNTEAFF,TGTGCCAGTAAGGGTCTAGTGGTCGACAGGGGGACGAACACTGAAGCTTTCTTT
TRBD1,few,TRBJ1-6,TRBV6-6,CASSPRDRGQSSPLHF,TGTGCCAGCAGTCCGCGGGACAGGGGGCAGTCTTCACCCCTCCACTTT